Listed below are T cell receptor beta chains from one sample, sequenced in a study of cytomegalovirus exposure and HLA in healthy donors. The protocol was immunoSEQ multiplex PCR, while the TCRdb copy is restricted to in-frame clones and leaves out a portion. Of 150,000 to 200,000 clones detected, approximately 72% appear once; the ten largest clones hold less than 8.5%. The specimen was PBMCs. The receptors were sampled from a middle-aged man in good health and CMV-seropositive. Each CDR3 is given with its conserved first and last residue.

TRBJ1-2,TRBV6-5,CASSYSSQGYGYTF
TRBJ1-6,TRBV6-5,CASSYSPNNSPLHF
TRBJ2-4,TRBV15,CATSKFPVGESAKNIQYF
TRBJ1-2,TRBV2,CASTPWGQGNYGYTF
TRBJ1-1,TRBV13,CASSTYREIGTEAFF
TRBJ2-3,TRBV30,CAWSQQVASTDTQYF
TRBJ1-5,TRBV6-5,CASSPGLGGQPQHF
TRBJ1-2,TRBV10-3,CASSGTGGAYGYTF
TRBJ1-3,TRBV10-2,CASTPTGGGGNTIYF
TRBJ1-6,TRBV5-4,CASSVGHSYSYNSPLHF
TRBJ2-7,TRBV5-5,CASSGETAGHPVGEQYF
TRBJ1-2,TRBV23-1,CASSHHYPGQGHYGYTF
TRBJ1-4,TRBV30,CAWSLQGVGEKLFF
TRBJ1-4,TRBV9,CASSVVGGANEKLFF
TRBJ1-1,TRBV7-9,CASSLIRGWENTEAFF
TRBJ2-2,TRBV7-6,CASSLNPSANTGELFF
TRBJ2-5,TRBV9,CASSVAGGPAETQYF
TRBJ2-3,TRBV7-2,CASSLDTGSDTQYF
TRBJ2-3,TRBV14,CASSSSGATDTQYF
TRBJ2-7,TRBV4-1,CASSPTGTSVLGQYF
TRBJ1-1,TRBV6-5,CASTPSSITEAFF
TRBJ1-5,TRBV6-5,CASRESARGGQHF
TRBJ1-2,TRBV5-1,CASSLRTDYGYTF
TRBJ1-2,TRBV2,CASSAPVPNYGYTF
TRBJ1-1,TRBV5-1,CASSLGGAAEAFF
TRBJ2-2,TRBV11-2,CASSLVGGVDTGELFF
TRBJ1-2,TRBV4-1,CASSQDRYWAAGDGYTF
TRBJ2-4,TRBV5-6,CASSLGSQLAKNIQYF
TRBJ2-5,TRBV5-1,CASSLETAQETQYF
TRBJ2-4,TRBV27,CASSFGGAKNIQYF
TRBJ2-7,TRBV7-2,CASSLGGGTGDEQYF
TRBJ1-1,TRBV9,CASSVAGRGTDEAFF
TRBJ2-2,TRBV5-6,CASSSQGTGTGELFF
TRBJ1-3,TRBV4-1,CASTDTHSGNTIYF
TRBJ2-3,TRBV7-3,CASSSGLLGSRGDTQYF
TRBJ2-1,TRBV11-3,CASSQRTGDNEQFF
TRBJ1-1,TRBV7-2,CASSLAQARGNTEAFF
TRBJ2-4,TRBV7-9,CSSGGLGLAKNIQYF